Shown below are 14 T cell receptor beta chains from a single sample sequenced in a study of control samples from healthy donors and cancer patients. Using immunoSEQ multiplex PCR, the repertoire was profiled, and TCRdb retains in-frame clones only, with some absent. The sample has roughly 150,000 clones, 80% to 90% seen once. The sequencing input was blood. Receptor source: a man younger than 35 in good health.

The chain links TRBV12-5 to TRBJ2-3; D remains ambiguous. Trimming took 0 bases from V and 5 from J, leaving 6 bases between them. The CDR3 is made up of 13 amino acids. Germline lookup yields CDR1 LGHNT and CDR2 FRNRAP. DNA of the CDR3: TGTGCTAGTGGTTTGGTTGGGGAAGATACGCAGTATTTT. It codes for CASGLVGEDTQYF. The entire variable domain, with the rest obtained from reference TRBV12-5 and TRBJ2-3, is as follows: DARVTQTPRHKVTEMGQEVTMRCQPILGHNTVFWYRQTMMQGLELLAYFRNRAPLDDSGMPKDRFSAEMPDATLATLKIQPSEPRDSAVYFCASGLVGEDTQYFGPGTRLTVL.

The chain carries TRBV30 and TRBJ1-2; 7 positions match TRBD1. Germline CDR1 reads GTSNPN; CDR2 reads SVGIG (reference sequence). The CDR3 length is 14 residues. V lost 5 bases and J lost 7; bases outside the gene matches: 13. The CDR3 DNA reads as TGTGCCTGGGAACGACAGGGACGCTCAAGTGGCTACACCTTC. Translated: CAWERQGRSSGYTF.

The V gene is TRBV4-1, the J gene TRBJ2-7; 7 positions agree with TRBD2. The trim removed 0 bases at V and 3 bases at J, leaving 11 bases unmatched. The V gene's germline CDR1 is MGHRA and CDR2 YSYEKL. The CDR3 length is 17 residues. The CDR3 coding sequence is TGCGCCAGCAGCCAAGAGGGAGGACTAGGAAAAAACTACGAGCAGTACTTC. This gives the protein CASSQEGGLGKNYEQYF.

The J gene is TRBJ1-2, the V gene TRBV6-6; 8 bases map to TRBD1. CDR1 and CDR2 from the germline V gene are MNHNY and SVGAGI (reference sequence). Losses at the gene ends were 2 bases for V and 4 bases for J; bases not matched to a gene: 9. This CDR3 comprises 16 residues. Here the CDR3 reads CASSYMGQGAFYGYTF. CDR3 nucleotides: TGTGCCAGCAGTTACATGGGGCAGGGGGCTTTCTATGGCTACACCTTC.

The chain recombines TRBV12-5 with TRBJ2-5, with D perhaps being TRBD1 or TRBD2 (6 bases each). The V gene's germline CDR1 is LGHNT and CDR2 FRNRAP. The CDR3 loop spans 14 amino acids. V was cut by 3 bases and J by 5 bases, with 13 bases left in between. This CDR3 reads CASGFSGAGETQYF. The DNA for the CDR3 is TGTGCTAGTGGTTTTTCGGGGGCCGGTGAGACCCAGTACTTC.

The V and J genes are TRBV7-6 and TRBJ2-1; D tentatively reads TRBD1 or TRBD2 (5 bases each). V gave up 2 bases and J gave up 1 base, with 12 bases separating them. The CDR3 loop spans 16 amino acids. Germline V gives CDR1 SGHVS, CDR2 FNYEAQ. The CDR3 protein is CASSLNRGRSYNEQFF. The CDR3 nucleotides are TGTGCCAGCAGCTTAAATAGGGGACGGTCCTACAATGAGCAGTTCTTC. Using reference TRBV7-6 and TRBJ2-1 for the parts outside the CDR3, the full variable domain is GAGVSQSPRYKVTKRGQDVALRCDPISGHVSLYWYRQALGQGPEFLTYFNYEAQQDKSGLPNDRFSAERPEGSISTLTIQRTEQRDSAMYRCASSLNRGRSYNEQFFGPGTRLTVL.

This chain links TRBV5-1 with TRBJ2-7; D remains ambiguous. From germline, CDR1 is SGHRS and CDR2 YFSETQ. V lost 5 bases and J 2 bases, leaving 8 bases between the germline ends. The CDR3 consists of 12 residues. The CDR3 sequence is CASSSGTYEQYF. The CDR3 DNA reads as TGCGCCAGCAGTTCAGGTACCTACGAGCAGTACTTC.

The gene calls are TRBV3-1 (or the pseudogene TRBV3-2) and TRBJ1-1, with a tentative D call TRBD1 (6 bases). The germline V gene has CDR1 LGHDT and CDR2 YNNKEL (reference sequence). Trimming left V 0 bases short and J 8 bases short, with 19 bases between. This CDR3 has 16 amino acids. CDR3 coding DNA: TGTGCCAGCAGCCAAGAAAAGGGGACACGGCCTCGAGAAGCTTTCTTT. Translating gives CASSQEKGTRPREAFF.

The chain links TRBV24-1 to TRBJ2-1; perhaps TRBD1 as D (6 bases). Germline V gene lookup returns CDR1 KGHDR and CDR2 SFDVKD. V was shortened by 3 bases and J by 4 bases, with 15 bases between the two germline ends. The CDR3 sequence is 16 residues long. CDR3 DNA sequence: TGTGCCACCAGTGATCCGGGACACTCAAGGTACAATGAGCAGTTCTTC. It encodes CATSDPGHSRYNEQFF.

The chain couples TRBV5-6 to TRBJ1-6; TRBD1 matches at 8 bases. The CDR3 runs 14 residues. In germline, CDR1 is SGHDT, CDR2 YYEEEE. The trim removed 3 bases at V and 7 bases at J, leaving 3 bases unmatched. CDR3: CASSSRTGNSPLHF. DNA for the CDR3: TGTGCCAGCAGCTCCCGGACAGGGAATTCACCCCTCCACTTT.

J is TRBJ2-2 and V is TRBV6-2 or TRBV6-3; 9 nucleotides agree with TRBD2. Germline V CDR1 and CDR2: MNHEY, SVGEGT. The ends lost 2 bases at V and 3 bases at J; junction bases unmatched: 7. The CDR3 has 17 amino acids. The CDR3 region has the DNA TGTGCCAGCAGTTACCCCCGGCCTAGCGGGGACACCGGGGAGCTGTTTTTT. It codes for CASSYPRPSGDTGELFF.

The J gene is TRBJ1-1, the V gene TRBV29-1, with D uncertain. Germline V gene lookup returns CDR1 SQVTM and CDR2 ANQGSEA. The ends were cut back, 4 bases at V and 3 bases at J, with 21 bases in the middle. This CDR3 spans 16 amino acids. This chain's CDR3 is CSVGALDAWSDTEAFF. The CDR3 nucleotides read TGCAGCGTTGGGGCCCTGGACGCGTGGAGCGACACTGAAGCTTTCTTT.

V gene TRBV18 combines with J gene TRBJ1-2, with D maybe TRBD1 (6 bases). Germline V gives CDR1 KGHSH, CDR2 LQKENI. V was shortened by 3 bases and J by 6 bases, with 14 bases between the two germline ends. The CDR3 is 14 amino acids. The DNA of the CDR3 is TGTGCCAGCTCACCCCCAGCACAGGGCCATGGCTACACCTTC. This codes for CASSPPAQGHGYTF.

This chain connects TRBV11-2 to TRBJ2-7, with TRBD1 as a possible D gene (6 bases). V dropped 7 bases and J dropped 4 bases, with 17 bases sitting between them. Germline V lookup: CDR1 SGHAT, CDR2 FQNNGV. CDR3 size: 14 residues. In DNA form, the CDR3 reads TGTGCCAGCACCGACCAGGGACAAATGTACGAGCAGTACTTC. It yields the protein CASTDQGQMYEQYF.